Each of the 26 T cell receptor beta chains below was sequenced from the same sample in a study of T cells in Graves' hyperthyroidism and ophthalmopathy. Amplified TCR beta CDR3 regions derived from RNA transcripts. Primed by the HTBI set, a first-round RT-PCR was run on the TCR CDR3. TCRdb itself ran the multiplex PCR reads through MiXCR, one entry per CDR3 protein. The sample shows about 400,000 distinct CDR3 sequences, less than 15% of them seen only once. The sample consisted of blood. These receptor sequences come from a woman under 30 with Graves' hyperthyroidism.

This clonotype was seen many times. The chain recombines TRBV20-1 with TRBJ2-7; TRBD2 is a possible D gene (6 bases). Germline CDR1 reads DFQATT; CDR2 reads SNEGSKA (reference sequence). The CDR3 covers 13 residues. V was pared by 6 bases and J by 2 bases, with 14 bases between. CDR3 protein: CSANPGAAYEQYF. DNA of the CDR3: TGCAGTGCAAACCCGGGAGCCGCCTACGAGCAGTACTTC.

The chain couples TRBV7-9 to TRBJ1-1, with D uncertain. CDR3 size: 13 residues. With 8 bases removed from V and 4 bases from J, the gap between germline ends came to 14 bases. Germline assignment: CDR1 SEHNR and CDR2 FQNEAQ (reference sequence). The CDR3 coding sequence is TGTGCCAGCGGTTCGGGGTTGTCCACTGAAGCTTTCTTT. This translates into CASGSGLSTEAFF.

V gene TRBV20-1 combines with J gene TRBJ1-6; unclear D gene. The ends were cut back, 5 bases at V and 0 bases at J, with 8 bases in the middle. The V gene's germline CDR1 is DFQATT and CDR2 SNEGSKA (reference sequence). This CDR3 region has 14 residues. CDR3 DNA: TGCAGTGCTCTCTTAAGCTCCTATAATTCACCCCTCCACTTT. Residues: CSALLSSYNSPLHF.

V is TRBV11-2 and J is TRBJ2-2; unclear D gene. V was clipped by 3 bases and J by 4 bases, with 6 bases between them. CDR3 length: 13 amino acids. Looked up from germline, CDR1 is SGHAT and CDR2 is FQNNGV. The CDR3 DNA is TGTGCCAGCAGCTTTGTTATCACCGGGGAGCTGTTTTTT. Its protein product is CASSFVITGELFF.

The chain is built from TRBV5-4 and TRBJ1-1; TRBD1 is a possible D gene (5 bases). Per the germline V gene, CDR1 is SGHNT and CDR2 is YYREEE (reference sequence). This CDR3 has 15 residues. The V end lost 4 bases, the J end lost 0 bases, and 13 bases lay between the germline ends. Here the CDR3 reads CASSPPGGMNTEAFF. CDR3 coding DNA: TGTGCCAGCAGCCCCCCCGGGGGGATGAACACTGAAGCTTTCTTT. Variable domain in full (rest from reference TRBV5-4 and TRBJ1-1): ETGVTQSPTHLIKTRGQQVTLRCSSQSGHNTVSWYQQALGQGPQFIFQYYREEENGRGNFPPRFSGLQFPNYSSELNVNALELDDSALYLCASSPPGGMNTEAFFGQGTRLTVV.

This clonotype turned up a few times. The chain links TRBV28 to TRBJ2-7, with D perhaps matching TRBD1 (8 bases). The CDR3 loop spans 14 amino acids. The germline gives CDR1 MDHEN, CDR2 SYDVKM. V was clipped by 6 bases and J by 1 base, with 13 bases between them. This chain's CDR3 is CASRNRGGSYEQYF. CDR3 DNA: TGTGCCAGCAGGAACAGGGGGGGATCCTACGAGCAGTACTTC.

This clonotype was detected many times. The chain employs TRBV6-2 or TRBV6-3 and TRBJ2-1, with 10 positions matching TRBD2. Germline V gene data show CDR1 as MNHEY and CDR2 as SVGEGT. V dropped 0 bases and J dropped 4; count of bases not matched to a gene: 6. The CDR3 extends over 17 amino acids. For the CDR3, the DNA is TGTGCCAGCAGTTACTCACCAGCGGGGGGGCTATACAATGAGCAGTTCTTC. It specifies CASSYSPAGGLYNEQFF.

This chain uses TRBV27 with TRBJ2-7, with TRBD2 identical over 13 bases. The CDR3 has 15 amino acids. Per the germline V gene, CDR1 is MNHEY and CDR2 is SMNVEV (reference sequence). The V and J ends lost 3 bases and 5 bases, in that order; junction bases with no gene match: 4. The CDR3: CASSFGLAGAHEQYF. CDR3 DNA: TGTGCCAGCAGTTTCGGACTAGCGGGAGCTCACGAGCAGTACTTC.

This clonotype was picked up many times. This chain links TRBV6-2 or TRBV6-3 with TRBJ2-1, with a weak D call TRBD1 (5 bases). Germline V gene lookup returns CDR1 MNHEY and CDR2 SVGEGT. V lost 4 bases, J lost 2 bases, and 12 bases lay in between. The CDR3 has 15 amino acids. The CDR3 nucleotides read TGTGCCAGCAGTTTTTATCAGGGTGCCTACAATGAGCAGTTCTTC. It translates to CASSFYQGAYNEQFF.

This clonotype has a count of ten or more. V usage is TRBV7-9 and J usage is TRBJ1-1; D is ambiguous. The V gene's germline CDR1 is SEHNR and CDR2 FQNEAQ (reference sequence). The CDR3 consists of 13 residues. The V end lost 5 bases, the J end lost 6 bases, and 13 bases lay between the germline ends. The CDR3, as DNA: TGTGCCAGCAGCCCCCGGGCGCGGCCTGAAGCTTTCTTT. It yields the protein CASSPRARPEAFF. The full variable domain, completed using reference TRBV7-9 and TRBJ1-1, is DTGVSQNPRHKITKRGQNVTFRCDPISEHNRLYWYRQTLGQGPEFLTYFQNEAQLEKSRLLSDRFSAERPKGSFSTLEIQRTEQGDSAMYLCASSPRARPEAFFGQGTRLTVV.

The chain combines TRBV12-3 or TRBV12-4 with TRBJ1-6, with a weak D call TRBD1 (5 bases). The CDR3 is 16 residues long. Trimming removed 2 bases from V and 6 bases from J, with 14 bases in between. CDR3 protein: CASSLTGRTGNSPLHF. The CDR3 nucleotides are TGTGCCAGCAGTTTAACGGGACGTACGGGTAATTCACCCCTCCACTTT.

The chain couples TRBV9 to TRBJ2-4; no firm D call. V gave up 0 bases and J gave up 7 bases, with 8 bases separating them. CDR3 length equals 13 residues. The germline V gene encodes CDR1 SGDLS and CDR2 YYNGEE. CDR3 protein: CASSVDEVNIQYF. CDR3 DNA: TGTGCCAGCAGCGTAGATGAGGTGAACATTCAGTACTTC.

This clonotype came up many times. For the CDR3, the DNA is TGTGCCAGCAGCTCCTCCCGACTCGGGGGCGGTTCCCACGAGCAGTACTTC. It translates to CASSSSRLGGGSHEQYF. The chain uses TRBV7-8 and TRBJ2-7, with D perhaps matching TRBD1 or TRBD2 (6 bases each). Germline CDR1 is SGHVS and CDR2 is FQNEAQ. This CDR3 has 17 residues. V gave up 4 bases and J gave up 5 bases, with 24 bases separating them.

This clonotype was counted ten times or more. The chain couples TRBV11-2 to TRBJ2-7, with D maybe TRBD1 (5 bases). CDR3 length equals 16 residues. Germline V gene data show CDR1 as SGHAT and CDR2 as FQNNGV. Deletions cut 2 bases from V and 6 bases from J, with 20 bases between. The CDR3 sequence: CASSLYSGPLPREQYF. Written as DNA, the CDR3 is TGTGCCAGCAGCTTATATTCAGGGCCTCTCCCGCGCGAGCAGTACTTC.

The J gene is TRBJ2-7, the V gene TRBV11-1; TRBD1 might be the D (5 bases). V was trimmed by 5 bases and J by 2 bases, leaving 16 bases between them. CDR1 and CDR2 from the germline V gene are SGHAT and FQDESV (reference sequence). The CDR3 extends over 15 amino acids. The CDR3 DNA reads TGTGCCAGCAGCACACTTGGAACGGACACCTACGAGCAGTACTTC. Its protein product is CASSTLGTDTYEQYF.

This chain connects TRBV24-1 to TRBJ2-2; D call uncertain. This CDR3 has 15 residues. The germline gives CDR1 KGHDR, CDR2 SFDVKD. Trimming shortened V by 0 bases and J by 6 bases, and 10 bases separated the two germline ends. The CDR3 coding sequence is TGTGCCACCAGTGATTTGGTTCAATCCGCCGGGGAGCTGTTTTTT. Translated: CATSDLVQSAGELFF.

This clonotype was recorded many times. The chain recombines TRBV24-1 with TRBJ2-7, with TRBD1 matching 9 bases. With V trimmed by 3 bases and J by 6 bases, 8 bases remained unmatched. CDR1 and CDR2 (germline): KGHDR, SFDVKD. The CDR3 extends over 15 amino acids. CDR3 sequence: CATSDVTGGISEQYF. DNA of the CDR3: TGTGCCACCAGTGATGTGACAGGGGGAATATCCGAGCAGTACTTC.

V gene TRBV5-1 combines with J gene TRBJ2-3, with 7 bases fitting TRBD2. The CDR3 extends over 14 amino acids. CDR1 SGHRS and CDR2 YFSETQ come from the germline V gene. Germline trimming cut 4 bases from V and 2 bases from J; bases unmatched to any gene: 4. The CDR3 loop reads CASSIGLDTDTQYF. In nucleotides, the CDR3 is TGCGCCAGCAGCATCGGACTAGACACAGATACGCAGTATTTT.

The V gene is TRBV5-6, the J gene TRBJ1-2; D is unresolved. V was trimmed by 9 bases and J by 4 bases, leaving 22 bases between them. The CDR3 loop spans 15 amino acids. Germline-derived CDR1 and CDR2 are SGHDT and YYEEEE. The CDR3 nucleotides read TGTGCCAACAACTTACCTGGGCGGATCTTCTATGGCTACACCTTC. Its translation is CANNLPGRIFYGYTF.

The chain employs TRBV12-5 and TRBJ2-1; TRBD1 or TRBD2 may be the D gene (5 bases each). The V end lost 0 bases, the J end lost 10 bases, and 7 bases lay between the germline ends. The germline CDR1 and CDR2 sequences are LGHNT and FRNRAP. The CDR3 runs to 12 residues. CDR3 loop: CASGLVWDEQFF. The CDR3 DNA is TGTGCTAGTGGTTTGGTATGGGACGAGCAGTTCTTC.

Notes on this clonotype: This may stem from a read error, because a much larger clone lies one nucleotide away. The CDR3 DNA follows: TGCAGTGCTCCCCTCGCAGGGAATAGCAATCAGCCCCAGCATTTT. This gives the protein CSAPLAGNSNQPQHF. The rearrangement joins TRBV20-1 to TRBJ1-5; a possible D gene is TRBD1 (5 bases). This CDR3 comprises 15 residues. Per the germline V gene, CDR1 is DFQATT and CDR2 is SNEGSKA (reference sequence). V gave up 5 bases and J gave up 0 bases, with 14 bases separating them.

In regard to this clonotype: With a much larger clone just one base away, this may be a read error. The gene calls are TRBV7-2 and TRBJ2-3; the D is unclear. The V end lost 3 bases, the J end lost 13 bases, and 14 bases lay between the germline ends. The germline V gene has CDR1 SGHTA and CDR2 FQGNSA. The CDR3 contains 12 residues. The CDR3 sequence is CASSFVLEKEYF. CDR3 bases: TGTGCCAGCAGCTTCGTACTCGAGAAGGAGTATTTT.

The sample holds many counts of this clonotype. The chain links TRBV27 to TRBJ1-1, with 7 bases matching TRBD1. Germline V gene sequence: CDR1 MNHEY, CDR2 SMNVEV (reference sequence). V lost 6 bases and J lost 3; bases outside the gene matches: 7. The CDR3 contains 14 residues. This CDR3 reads CASRQGQSYTEAFF. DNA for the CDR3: TGTGCCAGCAGACAGGGACAGTCTTACACTGAAGCTTTCTTT.

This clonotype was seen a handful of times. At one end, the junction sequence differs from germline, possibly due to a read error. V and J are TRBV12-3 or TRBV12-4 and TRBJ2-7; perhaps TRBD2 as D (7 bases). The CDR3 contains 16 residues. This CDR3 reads CAGSPPAWGGQAEQYF. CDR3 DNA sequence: TGTGCCGGCAGTCCCCCCGCGTGGGGGGGGCAGGCAGAGCAGTACTTC.

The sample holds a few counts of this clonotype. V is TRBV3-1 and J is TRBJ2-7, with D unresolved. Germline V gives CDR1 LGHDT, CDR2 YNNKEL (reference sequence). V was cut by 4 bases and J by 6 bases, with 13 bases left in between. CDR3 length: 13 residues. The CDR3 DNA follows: TGTGCCAGCAGCCGAAGCCCCTCGACCGAGCAGTACTTC. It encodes CASSRSPSTEQYF.

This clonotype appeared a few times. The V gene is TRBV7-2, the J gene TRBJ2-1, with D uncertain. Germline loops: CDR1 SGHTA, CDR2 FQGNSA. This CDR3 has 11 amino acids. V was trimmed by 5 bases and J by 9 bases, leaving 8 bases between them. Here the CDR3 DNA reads TGTGCCAGCAGCCCCCTCGGTGAGCAGTTCTTC. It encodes CASSPLGEQFF.